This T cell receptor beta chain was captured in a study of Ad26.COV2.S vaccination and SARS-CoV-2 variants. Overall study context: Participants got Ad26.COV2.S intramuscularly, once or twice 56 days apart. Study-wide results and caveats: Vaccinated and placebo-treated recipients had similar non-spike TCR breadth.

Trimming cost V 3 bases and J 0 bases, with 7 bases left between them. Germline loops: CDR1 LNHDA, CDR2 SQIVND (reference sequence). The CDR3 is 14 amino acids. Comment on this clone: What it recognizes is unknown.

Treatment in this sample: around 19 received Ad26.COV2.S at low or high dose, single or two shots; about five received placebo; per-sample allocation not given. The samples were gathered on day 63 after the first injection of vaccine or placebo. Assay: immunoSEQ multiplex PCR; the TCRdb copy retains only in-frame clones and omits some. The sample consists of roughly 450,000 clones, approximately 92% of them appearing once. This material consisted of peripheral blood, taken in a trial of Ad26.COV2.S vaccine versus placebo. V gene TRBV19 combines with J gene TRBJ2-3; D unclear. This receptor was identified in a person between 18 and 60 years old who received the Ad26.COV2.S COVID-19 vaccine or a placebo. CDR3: CASSIIASTDTQYF. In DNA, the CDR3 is TGTGCCAGTAGTATTATAGCAAGCACAGATACGCAGTATTTT. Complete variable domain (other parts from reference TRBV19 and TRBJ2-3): DGGITQSPKYLFRKEGQNVTLSCEQNLNHDAMYWYRQDPGQGLRLIYYSQIVNDFQKGDIAEGYSVSREKKESFPLTVTSAQKNPTAFYLCASSIIASTDTQYFGPGTRLTVL.